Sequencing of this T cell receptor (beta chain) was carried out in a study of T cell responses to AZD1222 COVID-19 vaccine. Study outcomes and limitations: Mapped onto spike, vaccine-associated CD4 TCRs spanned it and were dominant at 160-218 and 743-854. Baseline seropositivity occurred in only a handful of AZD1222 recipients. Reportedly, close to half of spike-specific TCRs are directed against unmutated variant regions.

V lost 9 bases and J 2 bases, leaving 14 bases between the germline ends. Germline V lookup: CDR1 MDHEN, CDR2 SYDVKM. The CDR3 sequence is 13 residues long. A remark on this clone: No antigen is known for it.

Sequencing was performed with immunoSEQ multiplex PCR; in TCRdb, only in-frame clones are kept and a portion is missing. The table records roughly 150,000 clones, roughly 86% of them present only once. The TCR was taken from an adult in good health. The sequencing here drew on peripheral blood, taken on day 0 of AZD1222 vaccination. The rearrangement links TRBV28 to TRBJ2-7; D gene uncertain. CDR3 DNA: TGTGCCAGTGGTTCAGGCGGTACCTACGAGCAGTACTTC. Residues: CASGSGGTYEQYF.